The 17 T cell receptor beta chains listed next were all sequenced from one sample in a study of cytomegalovirus exposure and HLA in healthy donors. A multiplex PCR was run with 60 Vbeta primers and 13 Jbeta primers. Produced via immunoSEQ multiplex PCR; TCRdb's table is partial and in-frame only. The table records about 160,000 clones, around 80% of them present only once. Sequences were obtained from PBMCs. The receptors come from a girl between 10 and 17 years old in good health and CMV-seropositive.

The V call is TRBV6-6, the J call TRBJ1-3; D uncertain. Trimming took off 4 bases at V and 4 bases at J, with 5 bases between the two ends. The germline V gene encodes CDR1 MNHNY and CDR2 SVGAGI (reference sequence). This CDR3 spans 12 amino acids. CDR3 residues: CASSSQGNTIYF. The CDR3 region has the DNA TGTGCCAGCAGTTCGCAGGGAAACACCATATATTTT.

The CDR3 loop is CASSFEGGWGNTIYF. CDR3 DNA: TGCGCCAGCAGCTTCGAAGGGGGCTGGGGAAACACCATATATTTT. This chain links TRBV5-1 with TRBJ1-3; 7 bases fit TRBD1. V lost 2 bases and J lost 4; bases outside the gene matches: 6. This CDR3 has 15 amino acids. Germline values: CDR1 SGHRS, CDR2 YFSETQ.

The J gene is TRBJ1-2, the V gene TRBV5-1; 7 bases are shared with TRBD1. The CDR3 runs 13 residues. Germline V gene lookup returns CDR1 SGHRS and CDR2 YFSETQ. With 4 bases clipped from V and 4 bases from J, the junction kept 4 bases outside the gene matches. CDR3 residues: CASSLGTAYGYTF. CDR3 in DNA: TGCGCCAGCAGCCTAGGGACAGCCTATGGCTACACCTTC.

This chain joins TRBV28 and TRBJ1-5; D gene ambiguous. V was trimmed by 5 bases and J by 4 bases, leaving 12 bases between them. In germline, CDR1 is MDHEN, CDR2 SYDVKM. The CDR3 runs to 14 residues. The CDR3 DNA reads as TGTGCCAGCAGTCCTTATAGGGAGAATCAGCCCCAGCATTTT. Translating it yields CASSPYRENQPQHF.

This clone was detected only a few times. This CDR3 is CASSLSGGSRGASTDTQYF. CDR3 nucleotides: TGTGCCAGCAGCTTAAGTGGGGGATCGCGGGGGGCGAGCACAGATACGCAGTATTTT. J is TRBJ2-3 and V is TRBV7-2; 8 nucleotides match TRBD2. This CDR3 region has 19 residues. Germline V gene lookup returns CDR1 SGHTA and CDR2 FQGNSA. V was pared by 2 bases and J by 0 bases, with 13 bases of the junction left unmatched.

The chain has TRBV9 and TRBJ2-3; TRBD2 matches 12 bases. The V segment lost 0 bases and the J segment 6 bases; nucleotides outside the gene matches: 5. The CDR3 loop spans 16 amino acids. Germline V gives CDR1 SGDLS, CDR2 YYNGEE. The CDR3 protein is CASSVVLAGGADTQYF. CDR3 DNA: TGTGCCAGCAGCGTAGTACTAGCGGGAGGAGCCGATACGCAGTATTTT.

This sequence joins TRBV7-8 and TRBJ2-7; TRBD2 aligns across 9 bases. CDR3 length equals 15 residues. Looked up from germline, CDR1 is SGHVS and CDR2 is FQNEAQ. V lost 5 bases, J lost 3 bases, and 8 bases stayed unmatched. The CDR3 region is CASSPSWTSDYEQYF. The CDR3 DNA sequence: TGTGCCAGCAGCCCTAGTTGGACTAGCGACTACGAGCAGTACTTC.

The chain has TRBV6-5 and TRBJ2-1, with 7 positions matching TRBD2. CDR1 is MNHEY and CDR2 is SVGAGI in the germline V gene. The CDR3 is 15 amino acids. V shed 7 bases, J shed 6 bases, and the junction held 12 bases outside the gene matches. The CDR3 DNA follows: TGTGCCAGCACCGGCCGGGGGGTTAAATCCAATGAGCAGTTCTTC. The encoded protein is CASTGRGVKSNEQFF.

The chain employs TRBV19 and TRBJ1-5; D possibly corresponds to TRBD1 (6 bases). V lost 5 bases and J 0 bases, leaving 11 bases between the germline ends. This CDR3 region has 15 residues. CDR1 LNHDA and CDR2 SQIVND come from the germline V gene (reference sequence). The CDR3 DNA reads as TGTGCCAGTAGTGTCGACAGGTATAGCAATCAGCCCCAGCATTTT. Encoded protein: CASSVDRYSNQPQHF.

The rearrangement joins TRBV27 to TRBJ2-1, with D tentatively TRBD2 (5 bases). Germline CDR1 MNHEY, CDR2 SMNVEV (reference sequence). The CDR3 is 13 residues long. V lost 2 bases and J 9 bases, leaving 11 bases between the germline ends. CDR3 DNA: TGTGCCAGCAGTTTAACCGGACTTCCTGAGCAGTTCTTC. This encodes CASSLTGLPEQFF.

The table lists this clone with a few counts. The chain combines TRBV4-3 with TRBJ2-1; the match to TRBD2 covers 8 bases. Losses at the gene ends were 0 bases for V and 8 bases for J; bases not matched to a gene: 9. Germline V lookup: CDR1 LGHNA, CDR2 YSLEER. The CDR3 is 16 residues long. CDR3 in DNA: TGCGCCAGCAGCCAAGATTACAGCGGGGGCGCGGATGAGCAGTTCTTC. Protein sequence: CASSQDYSGGADEQFF.

This chain joins TRBV6-4 and TRBJ2-3; TRBD2 aligns across 9 bases. Germline V gene sequence: CDR1 MRHNA, CDR2 SNTAGT. V trimming: 2 bases; J trimming: 4 bases; junction bases outside the gene matches: 4. This CDR3 is built from 15 residues. The CDR3 coding sequence is TGTGCCAGCAGTGACGTGCTAGCGGGGCCAGATACGCAGTATTTT. Translating it yields CASSDVLAGPDTQYF.

This clone turned up a few times. The genes are TRBV9 and TRBJ2-1, with 10 bases that match TRBD1. The CDR3 is 16 amino acids. With V trimmed by 0 bases and J by 6 bases, 6 bases remained unmatched. CDR1 and CDR2 from the germline V gene are SGDLS and YYNGEE. The CDR3 protein is CASSVAGQGVSNEQFF. The CDR3 bases are TGTGCCAGCAGCGTAGCTGGACAGGGGGTCTCCAATGAGCAGTTCTTC.

V gene TRBV13 combines with J gene TRBJ2-1, with 10 bases that match TRBD2. The CDR3 sequence is 16 residues long. In germline, CDR1 is PRHDT, CDR2 FYEKMQ (reference sequence). J lost 7 bases, V lost 5 bases, and 11 bases had no gene match. CDR3 bases: TGTGCCAGCAGCCCGCCGGGAGCGGGGGGGCGGAATGAGCAGTTCTTC. It is translated as CASSPPGAGGRNEQFF.

CDR3 region: CASSVGLAGVDTQYF. Written as DNA, the CDR3 is TGTGCCAGCAGCGTAGGACTAGCGGGAGTGGATACGCAGTATTTT. The V gene is TRBV9, the J gene TRBJ2-3, with TRBD2 identical over 12 bases. Per the germline V gene, CDR1 is SGDLS and CDR2 is YYNGEE. The CDR3 extends over 15 amino acids. V shed 0 bases and J 6 bases; nucleotides not matched to a gene: 2. The full variable domain, rest sourced from reference TRBV9 and TRBJ2-3, is DSGVTQTPKHLITATGQRVTLRCSPRSGDLSVYWYQQSLDQGLQFLIQYYNGEERAKGNILERFSAQQFPDLHSELNLSSLELGDSALYFCASSVGLAGVDTQYFGPGTRLTVL.

The chain links TRBV5-1 to TRBJ2-3; perhaps TRBD1 as D (6 bases). The ends were cut back, 0 bases at V and 2 bases at J, with 13 bases in the middle. CDR3 length: 16 amino acids. Germline V gene sequence: CDR1 SGHRS, CDR2 YFSETQ. Here the CDR3 DNA reads TGCGCCAGCAGCTTGGCAGGGCAGGGGACCACAGATACGCAGTATTTT. As protein: CASSLAGQGTTDTQYF.

The CDR3 DNA is TGTGCCAGCAGCTTGATCGCGGATACGCAGTATTTT. It yields the protein CASSLIADTQYF. V gene TRBV7-9 combines with J gene TRBJ2-3; no definite D call. With 3 bases removed from V and 6 bases from J, the gap between germline ends came to 7 bases. CDR3 size: 12 residues. Germline-derived CDR1 and CDR2 are SEHNR and FQNEAQ (reference sequence).